This section outlines one T cell receptor beta chain sequence together with its context. The source of the sample is a study of blood T cell repertoires in COVID-19. Clinical histories supplied by participants themselves formed the basis of cohort assignment. Each exposed participant met a COVID-19 case in the 2 weeks preceding study entry. Germline lookup yields CDR1 SGHVS and CDR2 FNYEAQ. CDR3 length equals 11 residues. The V end was cut by 8 bases, the J end by 1 base, with 5 bases between. In the source study's methods: Amplification from reference gene primers served as the basis for estimated nucleated cell counts. Profiling relied on immunoSEQ multiplex PCR, and the TCRdb table lists in-frame clones only, not all of them. The DNA was the basis for D and trimming; V, J and clone size are from that table. The sample includes 300,000 or so clones, approximately 89% of them seen just once.

Material: PBMCs or T cells enriched from blood (not recorded which). The chain combines TRBV7-6 with TRBJ2-5, with D hard to call. The source is a woman aged 50 to 60 who had been exposed to COVID-19. CDR3 region: CASAGQETQYF. The CDR3 DNA follows: TGTGCCAGCGCAGGCCAAGAGACCCAGTACTTC.